The present entry profiles one T cell receptor beta chain with its context. Its antigen is still unknown. These data come from a study of OX40 agonist ivuxolimab in advanced cancers. Study-wide context: Participants averaged around 60 years of age (range roughly 20 to 90) and were roughly 83% male. Findings and limits, study-wide: Researchers report that CD8+ T cells had, on average, more expanded clones than CD4+. Part of the nonresponder group also had normalized T-cell clonal expansion that was low.

The V gene end was trimmed by 2 bases and the J gene end by 4 bases; junction bases not matched to a gene: 6. The germline gives CDR1 SGHRS, CDR2 YFSETQ. The CDR3 is 15 residues long. The protocol was immunoSEQ multiplex PCR, while the TCRdb copy is restricted to in-frame clones and leaves out a portion. The data hold about 14,000 clones, with around 80% observed a single time. The source material was CD4+ or CD8+ T cells sorted from blood, sampled in a trial of the OX40 agonist ivuxolimab. This sequence joins TRBV5-1 and TRBJ2-1; 7 bases map to TRBD2. The clonotype originates from an adult with an advanced solid tumor such as melanoma, head and neck, liver or kidney cancer. CDR3 coding DNA: TGCGCCAGCAGCTTAATACAAGCGGGGTACAATGAGCAGTTCTTC. It codes for CASSLIQAGYNEQFF.